The 25 T cell receptor beta chains listed next were all sequenced from one sample in a study of cytotoxic CD8 clonotypes in ibrutinib-treated CLL. TCRdb's copy holds only in-frame clones and misses some; the assay was immunoSEQ multiplex PCR. The sample consists of roughly 220,000 clones, 79% of them appearing once. The material was PBMCs, obtained after 12 months of ibrutinib treatment. The source of these receptors is a human donor with chronic lymphocytic leukemia.

The V and J genes are TRBV19 and TRBJ1-2, with a possible D match to TRBD1 (5 bases). Trimming pared 1 base from V and 5 bases from J, leaving 11 bases between. Germline V CDR1 and CDR2: LNHDA, SQIVND (reference sequence). The CDR3 extends over 14 amino acids. CDR3 protein: CASSIGADIYGYTF. The CDR3 region has the DNA TGTGCCAGTAGTATAGGGGCGGACATTTATGGCTACACCTTC. Filled out from reference TRBV19 and TRBJ1-2, the complete variable domain reads DGGITQSPKYLFRKEGQNVTLSCEQNLNHDAMYWYRQDPGQGLRLIYYSQIVNDFQKGDIAEGYSVSREKKESFPLTVTSAQKNPTAFYLCASSIGADIYGYTFGSGTRLTVV.

J is TRBJ1-2 and V is TRBV4-1; weak D call: TRBD1 (5 bases). Germline CDR1 MGHRA, CDR2 YSYEKL. Trimming removed 6 bases at V and 5 bases at J, with 25 bases between. This CDR3 is 17 amino acids long. CDR3 in amino acids: CASRPFKSRDPLYGYTF. CDR3 bases: TGCGCCAGCAGACCCTTTAAGTCCCGGGACCCACTTTATGGCTACACCTTC.

A single count supports this clone. This chain uses TRBV27 with TRBJ2-7; TRBD2 is a possible D gene (6 bases). The CDR3 extends over 15 amino acids. The germline V and J ends were trimmed by 5 bases and 2 bases, with 16 bases remaining between them. The germline V gene has CDR1 MNHEY and CDR2 SMNVEV (reference sequence). The CDR3 DNA follows: TGTGCCAGCAGTGCCGGGACTCTTCCTACCTACGAGCAGTACTTC. Translated: CASSAGTLPTYEQYF.

The V call is TRBV7-2, the J call TRBJ2-5; a possible D gene is TRBD2 (6 bases). The CDR3 is made up of 14 amino acids. Germline CDR1 reads SGHTA; CDR2 reads FQGNSA. The V end lost 1 base, the J end lost 8 bases, and 14 bases lay between the germline ends. CDR3 loop: CASSLGSAGQTQYF. The CDR3 DNA reads as TGTGCCAGCAGCTTAGGTAGCGCGGGGCAAACCCAGTACTTC.

The J gene is TRBJ2-3, the V gene TRBV6-5; D gene ambiguous. CDR3 length: 15 amino acids. Trimming shortened V by 2 bases and J by 2 bases, and 11 bases separated the two germline ends. Germline CDR1 reads MNHEY; CDR2 reads SVGAGI. CDR3 in DNA: TGTGCCAGCAGTTACGGTGGATCCCCCACAGATACGCAGTATTTT. It yields the protein CASSYGGSPTDTQYF.

The chain recombines TRBV7-6 with TRBJ2-1, with 10 bases aligning to TRBD2. V was clipped by 1 base and J by 2 bases; unmatched bases: 2. This CDR3 contains 16 residues. From germline, CDR1 is SGHVS and CDR2 FNYEAQ. CDR3 sequence reads: CASSLESGGAYNEQFF. The DNA of the CDR3 is TGTGCCAGCAGCTTAGAAAGCGGGGGGGCCTACAATGAGCAGTTCTTC. The full variable domain, in which reference TRBV7-6 and TRBJ2-1 provide the parts outside the CDR3, is GAGVSQSPRYKVTKRGQDVALRCDPISGHVSLYWYRQALGQGPEFLTYFNYEAQQDKSGLPNDRFSAERPEGSISTLTIQRTEQRDSAMYRCASSLESGGAYNEQFFGPGTRLTVL.

This rearrangement joins TRBV7-9 to TRBJ2-5; tentative D call: TRBD1 (6 bases). This CDR3 region has 13 residues. Per the germline V gene, CDR1 is SEHNR and CDR2 is FQNEAQ (reference sequence). Deletions cut 5 bases from V and 4 bases from J, with 11 bases between. This CDR3 is CASSARTVETQYF. DNA of the CDR3: TGTGCCAGCAGCGCCAGGACAGTAGAGACCCAGTACTTC.

The V call is TRBV20-1, the J call TRBJ2-3; D call uncertain. The CDR3 is 10 residues long. Per the germline V gene, CDR1 is DFQATT and CDR2 is SNEGSKA (reference sequence). The V gene lost 6 bases and the J gene lost 6 bases, with 7 bases spanning the gap. CDR3 in amino acids: CSALWDTQYF. The DNA for the CDR3 is TGCAGTGCCCTTTGGGATACGCAGTATTTT.

The CDR3 sequence: CASRPKRGANTEAFF. The CDR3 DNA follows: TGTGCAAGTCGCCCCAAGAGAGGGGCGAACACTGAAGCTTTCTTT. The chain couples TRBV12-2 to TRBJ1-1. TRBV12-2 is labeled a pseudogene. There are 15 residues in the CDR3.

This rearrangement joins TRBV5-1 to TRBJ2-7; D possibly corresponds to TRBD1 (6 bases). The CDR3 covers 13 residues. Germline V gene lookup returns CDR1 SGHRS and CDR2 YFSETQ. The V end was cut by 6 bases, the J end by 0 bases, with 10 bases between. CDR3 nucleotides: TGCGCCAGCAACAGGGATAGCTCCTACGAGCAGTACTTC. Protein product: CASNRDSSYEQYF.

The chain links TRBV6-6 to TRBJ1-2; 7 bases align to TRBD1. Germline V gene data show CDR1 as MNHNY and CDR2 as SVGAGI (reference sequence). The trim removed 4 bases at V and 2 bases at J, leaving 4 bases unmatched. This CDR3 region has 14 residues. In DNA, the CDR3 is TGTGCCAGCAGTTCGGACAGGACCAACTATGGCTACACCTTC. This gives the protein CASSSDRTNYGYTF.

The chain combines TRBV18 with TRBJ2-3; 7 nucleotides match TRBD2. CDR1 and CDR2 (germline): KGHSH, LQKENI. The CDR3 sequence is 15 residues long. V lost 6 bases and J lost 4; bases outside the gene matches: 10. The CDR3 here is CASSAGASGADTQYF. CDR3 nucleotides: TGTGCCAGCTCCGCCGGGGCTAGCGGAGCAGATACGCAGTATTTT.

As concerns this clone: This may stem from a read error, because a much larger clone lies one nucleotide away. The rearrangement uses TRBV7-6 and TRBJ2-3; D gene ambiguous. There are 14 residues in the CDR3. Trimming removed 2 bases at V and 1 base at J, with 7 bases between. Germline CDR1 and CDR2: SGHVS and FNYEAQ. The DNA for the CDR3 is TGTGCCAGCAGCTTAAGTGGGGGCACAGATACGCAGTATTTT. Translating it yields CASSLSGGTDTQYF. The variable domain in full, completed from reference TRBV7-6 and TRBJ2-3, reads GAGVSQSPRYKVTKRGQDVALRCDPISGHVSLYWYRQALGQGPEFLTYFNYEAQQDKSGLPNDRFSAERPEGSISTLTIQRTEQRDSAMYRCASSLSGGTDTQYFGPGTRLTVL.

The J gene is TRBJ2-7, the V gene TRBV27, with D unclear. Germline V lookup: CDR1 MNHEY, CDR2 SMNVEV (reference sequence). Trimming pared 0 bases from V and 2 bases from J, leaving 5 bases between. The CDR3 extends over 13 amino acids. The CDR3 bases are TGTGCCAGCAGTTTATCGCGCACCTACGAGCAGTACTTC. Translation: CASSLSRTYEQYF.

The rearrangement uses TRBV6-1 and TRBJ2-3; D may be TRBD1 (6 bases). This CDR3 region has 13 residues. CDR1 and CDR2 (germline): MNHNS, SASEGT. With 0 bases removed from V and 6 bases from J, the gap between germline ends came to 7 bases. The CDR3 DNA sequence: TGTGCCAGCAGTGAAGCGGGGGCCGATACGCAGTATTTT. Its translation is CASSEAGADTQYF.

The chain is built from TRBV10-3 and TRBJ2-7, with D hard to call. V shed 4 bases and J shed 0 bases, with 10 bases lying between them. The CDR3 spans 14 residues. Per germline, CDR1 ENHRY and CDR2 SYGVKD. The CDR3 DNA reads TGTGCCATCAGTGGCGGCAGACACTCCTACGAGCAGTACTTC. Its protein is CAISGGRHSYEQYF.

V usage is TRBV28 and J usage is TRBJ2-4, with a possible D match to TRBD2 (5 bases). CDR1 and CDR2 (germline): MDHEN, SYDVKM. The V end lost 4 bases, the J end lost 13 bases, and 20 bases lay between the germline ends. This CDR3 has 14 amino acids. CDR3 bases: TGTGCCAGCAGTTCGCACACTAGTTTATCGGAACAGTACTTC. It yields the protein CASSSHTSLSEQYF.

This chain connects TRBV7-8 to TRBJ2-5; D is undetermined. Trimming removed 5 bases at V and 5 bases at J, with 6 bases between. CDR1 SGHVS and CDR2 FQNEAQ come from the germline V gene. This CDR3 has 11 amino acids. CDR3 bases: TGTGCCAGCAGCCCCCGGGAGACCCAGTACTTC. Encoded protein: CASSPRETQYF.

V is TRBV7-9 and J is TRBJ1-2; a possible D gene is TRBD1 (5 bases). CDR1 is SEHNR, CDR2 FQNEAQ, per germline (reference sequence). CDR3 length: 13 amino acids. V was trimmed by 1 base and J by 8 bases, leaving 11 bases between them. CDR3 bases: TGTGCCAGCAGCTTAGTTTGGGGGTCGGGCTACACCTTC. It specifies CASSLVWGSGYTF. The full variable domain, with the rest looked up from reference TRBV7-9 and TRBJ1-2, is DTGVSQNPRHKITKRGQNVTFRCDPISEHNRLYWYRQTLGQGPEFLTYFQNEAQLEKSRLLSDRFSAERPKGSFSTLEIQRTEQGDSAMYLCASSLVWGSGYTFGSGTRLTVV.

The chain recombines TRBV19 with TRBJ2-7, with 7 bases matching TRBD2. Trimming removed 5 bases from V and 7 bases from J; junction bases left unmatched: 8. CDR3 length equals 13 residues. The germline V gene encodes CDR1 LNHDA and CDR2 SQIVND (reference sequence). DNA of the CDR3: TGTGCCAGTAGTCCCCGGGGAGGGGAAGAGCAGTACTTC. This sequence encodes CASSPRGGEEQYF.

The chain joins TRBV14 to TRBJ1-2; D unclear. This CDR3 is 15 amino acids long. The ends were cut back, 4 bases at V and 6 bases at J, with 18 bases in the middle. Germline loops: CDR1 SGHDN, CDR2 FVKESK. The CDR3 region has the DNA TGTGCCAGCAGCCTCCTCCCCGGATTTAGCCATGGCTACACCTTC. Translation gives CASSLLPGFSHGYTF.

This clone was seen a few times. CDR3: CASSRQGSVGEQFF. The CDR3 region has the DNA TGTGCCAGCAGCCGACAGGGTTCGGTTGGTGAGCAGTTCTTC. The gene calls are TRBV5-4 and TRBJ2-1; 7 bases agree with TRBD1. This CDR3 contains 14 residues. V was pared by 4 bases and J by 9 bases, with 10 bases of the junction left unmatched. The germline gives CDR1 SGHNT, CDR2 YYREEE (reference sequence).

The chain carries TRBV18 and TRBJ2-3, with no clear D. This CDR3 comprises 17 residues. Germline V gene lookup returns CDR1 KGHSH and CDR2 LQKENI. The V end lost 3 bases, the J end lost 6 bases, and 22 bases lay between the germline ends. The DNA of the CDR3 is TGTGCCAGCTCACCCCTCCTGGCGGCTGCCTCCGCGGATACGCAGTATTTT. This translates into CASSPLLAAASADTQYF.

The chain couples TRBV5-6 to TRBJ2-7; tentatively, D is TRBD1 or TRBD2 (6 bases each). The CDR3 extends over 13 amino acids. Per the germline V gene, CDR1 is SGHDT and CDR2 is YYEEEE. With 3 bases removed from V and 6 bases from J, the gap between germline ends came to 13 bases. DNA of the CDR3: TGTGCCAGCAGCTCTAGGGGGGCCCTCGAGCAGTACTTC. Its protein is CASSSRGALEQYF.

This chain links TRBV11-1 with TRBJ2-3; D may be TRBD1 (6 bases). From germline, CDR1 is SGHAT and CDR2 FQDESV (reference sequence). This CDR3 spans 14 amino acids. V shed 5 bases and J shed 4 bases, with 13 bases lying between them. CDR3 DNA: TGTGCCAGCAGCCTAGGACAGCAAGCAGATACGCAGTATTTT. Protein sequence: CASSLGQQADTQYF. The complete variable domain, with remaining parts taken from reference TRBV11-1 and TRBJ2-3, reads EAEVAQSPRYKITEKSQAVAFWCDPISGHATLYWYRQILGQGPELLVQFQDESVVDDSQLPKDRFSAERLKGVDSTLKIQPAELGDSAMYLCASSLGQQADTQYFGPGTRLTVL.